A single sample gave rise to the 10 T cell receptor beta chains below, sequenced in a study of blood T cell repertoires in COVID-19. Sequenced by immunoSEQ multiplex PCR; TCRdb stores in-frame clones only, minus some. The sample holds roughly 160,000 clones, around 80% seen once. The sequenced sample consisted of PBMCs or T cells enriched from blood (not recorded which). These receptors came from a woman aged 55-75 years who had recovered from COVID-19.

The CDR3 sequence is CASSIVAGDYGYTF. The CDR3 nucleotides read TGTGCCAGTAGTATAGTCGCAGGGGACTATGGCTACACCTTC. The chain carries TRBV19 and TRBJ1-2; a weak D match, TRBD1 (6 bases). Trimming took off 1 base at V and 3 bases at J, with 9 bases between the two ends. Germline lookup yields CDR1 LNHDA and CDR2 SQIVND (reference sequence). The CDR3 is made up of 14 amino acids.

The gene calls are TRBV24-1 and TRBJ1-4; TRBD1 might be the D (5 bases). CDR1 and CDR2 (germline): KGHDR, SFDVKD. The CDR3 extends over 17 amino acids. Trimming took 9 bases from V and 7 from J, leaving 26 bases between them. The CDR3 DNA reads TGTGCCACCGCAGACCCCCTCCCTATAGGGGTTCGTGAAAAACTGTTTTTT. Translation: CATADPLPIGVREKLFF.

CDR3: CASSWSGGSTDTQYF. In nucleotides, the CDR3 is TGCGCCAGCAGCTGGTCGGGGGGGAGCACAGATACGCAGTATTTT. The genes are TRBV5-1 and TRBJ2-3, with TRBD2 matching 8 bases. The germline gives CDR1 SGHRS, CDR2 YFSETQ. The junction had 3 bases not matched to a gene; V was cut back by 3 bases and J by 0 bases. The CDR3 loop spans 15 amino acids.

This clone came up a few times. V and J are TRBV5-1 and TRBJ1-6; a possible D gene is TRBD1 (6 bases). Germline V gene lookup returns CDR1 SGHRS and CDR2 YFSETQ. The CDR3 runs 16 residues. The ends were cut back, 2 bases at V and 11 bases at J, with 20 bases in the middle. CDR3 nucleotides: TGCGCCAGCAGCTTTGAGTCCGGGGGGCAATCTCCACCCCTCCACTTT. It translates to CASSFESGGQSPPLHF.

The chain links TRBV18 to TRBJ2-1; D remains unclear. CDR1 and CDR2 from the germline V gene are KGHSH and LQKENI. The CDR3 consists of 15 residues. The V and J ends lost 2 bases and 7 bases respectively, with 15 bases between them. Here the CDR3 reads CASSPGLMAENEQFF. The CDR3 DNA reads TGTGCCAGCTCACCAGGGCTTATGGCCGAAAATGAGCAGTTCTTC.

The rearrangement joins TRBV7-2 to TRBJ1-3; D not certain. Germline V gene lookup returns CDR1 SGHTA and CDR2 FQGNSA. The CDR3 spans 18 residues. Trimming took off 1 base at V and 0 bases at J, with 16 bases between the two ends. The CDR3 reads CASSLVARLQSSGNTIYF. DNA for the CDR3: TGTGCCAGCAGCTTAGTGGCCCGGCTACAGAGCTCTGGAAACACCATATATTTT.

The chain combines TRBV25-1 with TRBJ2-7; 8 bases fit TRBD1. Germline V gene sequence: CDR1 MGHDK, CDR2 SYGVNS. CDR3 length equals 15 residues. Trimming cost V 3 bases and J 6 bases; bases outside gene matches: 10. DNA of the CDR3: TGTGCCAGCAGTGATTCAGGGGGCAACCTTGGCGAGCAGTACTTC. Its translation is CASSDSGGNLGEQYF.

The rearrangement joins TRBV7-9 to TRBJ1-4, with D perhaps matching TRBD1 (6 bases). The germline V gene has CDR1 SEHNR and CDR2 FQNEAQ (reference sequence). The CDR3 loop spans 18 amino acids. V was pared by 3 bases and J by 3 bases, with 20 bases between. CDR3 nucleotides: TGTGCCAGCAGCTTGAGGGAGCCGGGGGGCGAATCTAATGAAAAACTGTTTTTT. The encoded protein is CASSLREPGGESNEKLFF.

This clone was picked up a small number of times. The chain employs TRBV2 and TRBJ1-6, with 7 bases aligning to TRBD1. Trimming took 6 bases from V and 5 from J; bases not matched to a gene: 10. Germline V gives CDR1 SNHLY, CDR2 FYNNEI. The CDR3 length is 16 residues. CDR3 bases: TGTGCCAGCAGGCCTAACAGGGGCGAGAATAATTCACCCCTCCACTTT. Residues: CASRPNRGENNSPLHF.

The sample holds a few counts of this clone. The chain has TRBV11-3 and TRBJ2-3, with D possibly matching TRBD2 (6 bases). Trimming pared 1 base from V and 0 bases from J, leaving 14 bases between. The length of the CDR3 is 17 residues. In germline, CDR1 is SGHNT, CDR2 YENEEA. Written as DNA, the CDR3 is TGTGCCAGCAGCTTAGGCGGGCGGGGCCTCAGCACAGATACGCAGTATTTT. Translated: CASSLGGRGLSTDTQYF.